A single T cell receptor beta chain is shown here with its context. The source of the sample is a study of Ad26.COV2.S vaccination and SARS-CoV-2 variants. Germline-derived CDR1 and CDR2 are WSHSY and SAAADI. The ends lost 6 bases at V and 6 bases at J; junction bases unmatched: 8. This CDR3 region has 15 residues. Method: immunoSEQ multiplex PCR; TCRdb's copy keeps in-frame clones and lacks some. The data contain 430,000 or so clones, approximately 90% of them singletons. Sample treatment: 19 received Ad26.COV2.S at low or high dose, single or two shots; about 5 received placebo; per-sample allocation not given. After the first vaccine or placebo injection, samples were drawn on day 63.

The sample was peripheral blood, taken in a trial of Ad26.COV2.S vaccine versus placebo. This chain connects TRBV10-2 to TRBJ1-5; the match to TRBD1 covers 10 bases. The receptor was isolated from a person between 18 and 65 years old who received the Ad26.COV2.S COVID-19 vaccine or a placebo. In DNA form, the CDR3 reads TGCGCCAGCAGCATGACAGGGGGCGCGTCTCAGCCCCAGCATTTT. Translation: CASSMTGGASQPQHF.